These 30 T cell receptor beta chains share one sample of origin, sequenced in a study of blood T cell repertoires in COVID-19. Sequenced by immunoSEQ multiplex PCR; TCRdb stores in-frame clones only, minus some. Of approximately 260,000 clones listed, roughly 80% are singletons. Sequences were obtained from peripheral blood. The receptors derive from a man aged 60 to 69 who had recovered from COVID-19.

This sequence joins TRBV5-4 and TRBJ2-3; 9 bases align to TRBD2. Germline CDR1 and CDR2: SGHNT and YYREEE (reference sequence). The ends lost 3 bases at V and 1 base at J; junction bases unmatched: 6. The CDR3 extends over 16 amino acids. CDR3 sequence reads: CASSSHRTSGTDTQYF. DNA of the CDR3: TGTGCCAGCAGCTCACATCGGACTAGCGGCACAGATACGCAGTATTTT. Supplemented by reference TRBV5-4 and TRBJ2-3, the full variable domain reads ETGVTQSPTHLIKTRGQQVTLRCSSQSGHNTVSWYQQALGQGPQFIFQYYREEENGRGNFPPRFSGLQFPNYSSELNVNALELDDSALYLCASSSHRTSGTDTQYFGPGTRLTVL.

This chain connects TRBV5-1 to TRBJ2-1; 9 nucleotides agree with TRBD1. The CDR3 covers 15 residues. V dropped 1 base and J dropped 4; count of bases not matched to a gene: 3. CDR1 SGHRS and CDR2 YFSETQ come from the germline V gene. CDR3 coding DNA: TGCGCCAGCAGCTTGCCGGGACAGGGATACAATGAGCAGTTCTTC. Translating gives CASSLPGQGYNEQFF.

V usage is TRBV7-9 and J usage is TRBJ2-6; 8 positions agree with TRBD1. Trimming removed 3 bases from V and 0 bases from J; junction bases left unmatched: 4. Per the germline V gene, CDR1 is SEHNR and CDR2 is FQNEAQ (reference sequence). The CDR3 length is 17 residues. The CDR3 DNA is TGTGCCAGCAGCTTTGGGACAGGTTTCTCTGGGGCCAACGTCCTGACTTTC. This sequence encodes CASSFGTGFSGANVLTF.

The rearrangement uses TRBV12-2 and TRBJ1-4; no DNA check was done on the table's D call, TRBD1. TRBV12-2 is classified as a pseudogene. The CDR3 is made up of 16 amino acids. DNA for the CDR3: TGTGCAAGTCGCACGCCCCCAGGGGGTGCTAATGAAAAACTGTTTTTT. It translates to CASRTPPGGANEKLFF.

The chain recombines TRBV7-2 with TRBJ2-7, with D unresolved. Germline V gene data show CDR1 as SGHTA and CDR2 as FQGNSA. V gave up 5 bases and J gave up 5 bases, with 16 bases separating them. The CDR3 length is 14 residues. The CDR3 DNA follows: TGTGCCAGCAGCCTACCCCAGGTTTGGAACGAGCAGTACTTC. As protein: CASSLPQVWNEQYF.

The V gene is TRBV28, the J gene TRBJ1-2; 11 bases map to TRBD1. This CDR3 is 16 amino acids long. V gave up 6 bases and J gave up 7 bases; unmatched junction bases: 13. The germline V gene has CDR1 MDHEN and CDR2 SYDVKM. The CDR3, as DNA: TGTGCCAGCAGATATCCCCACGGACAGGGGGCGGCTGGCTACACCTTC. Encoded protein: CASRYPHGQGAAGYTF.

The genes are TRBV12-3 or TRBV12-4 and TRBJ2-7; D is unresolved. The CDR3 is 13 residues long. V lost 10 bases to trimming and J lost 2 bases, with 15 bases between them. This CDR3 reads CATRPAGPYEQYF. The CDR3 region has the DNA TGTGCCACCCGACCCGCAGGCCCCTACGAGCAGTACTTC.

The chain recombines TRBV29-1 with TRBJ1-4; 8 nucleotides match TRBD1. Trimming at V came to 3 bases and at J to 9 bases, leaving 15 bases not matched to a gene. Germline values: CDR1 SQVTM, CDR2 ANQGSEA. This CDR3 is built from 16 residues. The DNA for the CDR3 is TGCAGCGTTGAGGGTAATGCCGGACAGGGTAGGCAAAAACTGTTTTTT. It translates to CSVEGNAGQGRQKLFF.

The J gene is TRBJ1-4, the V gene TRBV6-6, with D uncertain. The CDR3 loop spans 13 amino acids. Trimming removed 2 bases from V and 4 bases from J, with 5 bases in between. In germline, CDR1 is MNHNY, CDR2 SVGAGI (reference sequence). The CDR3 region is CASSYQINEKLFF. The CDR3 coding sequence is TGTGCCAGCAGTTACCAGATTAATGAAAAACTGTTTTTT.

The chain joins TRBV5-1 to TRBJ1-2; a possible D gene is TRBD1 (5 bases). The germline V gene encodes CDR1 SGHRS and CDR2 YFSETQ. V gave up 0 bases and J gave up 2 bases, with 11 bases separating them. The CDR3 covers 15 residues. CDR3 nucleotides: TGCGCCAGCAGCTTGGTATCGGGGGAGAACTATGGCTACACCTTC. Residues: CASSLVSGENYGYTF.

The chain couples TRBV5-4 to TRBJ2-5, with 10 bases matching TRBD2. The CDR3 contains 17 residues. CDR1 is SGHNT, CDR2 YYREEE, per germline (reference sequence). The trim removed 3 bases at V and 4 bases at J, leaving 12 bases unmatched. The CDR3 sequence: CASSSPAGGLAPETQYF. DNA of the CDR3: TGTGCCAGCAGCTCCCCGGCGGGGGGACTAGCGCCAGAGACCCAGTACTTC.

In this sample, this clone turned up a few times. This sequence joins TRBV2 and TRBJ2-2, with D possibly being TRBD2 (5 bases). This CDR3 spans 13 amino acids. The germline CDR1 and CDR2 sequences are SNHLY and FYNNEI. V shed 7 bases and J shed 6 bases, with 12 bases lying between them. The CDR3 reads CASNRETPGELFF. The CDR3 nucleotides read TGTGCCAGCAACCGGGAAACACCCGGGGAGCTGTTTTTT.

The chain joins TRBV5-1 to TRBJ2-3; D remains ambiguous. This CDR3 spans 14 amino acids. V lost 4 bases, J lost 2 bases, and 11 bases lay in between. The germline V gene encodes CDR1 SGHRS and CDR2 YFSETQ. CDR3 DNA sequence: TGCGCCAGCAGCATTACAGCAACCACAGATACGCAGTATTTT. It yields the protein CASSITATTDTQYF. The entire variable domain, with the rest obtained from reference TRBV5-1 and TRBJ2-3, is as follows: KAGVTQTPRYLIKTRGQQVTLSCSPISGHRSVSWYQQTPGQGLQFLFEYFSETQRNKGNFPGRFSGRQFSNSRSEMNVSTLELGDSALYLCASSITATTDTQYFGPGTRLTVL.

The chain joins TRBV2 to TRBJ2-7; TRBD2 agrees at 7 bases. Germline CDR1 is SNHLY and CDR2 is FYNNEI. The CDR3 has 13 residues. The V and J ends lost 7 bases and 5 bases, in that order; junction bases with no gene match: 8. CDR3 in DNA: TGTGCCAGCAATGTCGCGGGGGTCGACGAGCAGTACTTC. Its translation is CASNVAGVDEQYF.

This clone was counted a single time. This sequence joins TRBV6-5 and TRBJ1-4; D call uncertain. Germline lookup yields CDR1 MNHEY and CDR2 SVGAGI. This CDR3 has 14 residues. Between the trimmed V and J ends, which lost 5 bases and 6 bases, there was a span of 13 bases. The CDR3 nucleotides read TGTGCCAGCAGTAACCCCCCTCTAGATGAAAAACTGTTTTTT. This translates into CASSNPPLDEKLFF.

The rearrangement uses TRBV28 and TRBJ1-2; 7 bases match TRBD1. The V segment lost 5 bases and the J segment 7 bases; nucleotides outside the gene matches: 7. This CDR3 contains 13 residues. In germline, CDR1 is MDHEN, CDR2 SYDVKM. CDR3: CASSTRQGTGYTF. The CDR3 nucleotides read TGTGCCAGCAGTACACGACAGGGCACTGGCTACACCTTC.

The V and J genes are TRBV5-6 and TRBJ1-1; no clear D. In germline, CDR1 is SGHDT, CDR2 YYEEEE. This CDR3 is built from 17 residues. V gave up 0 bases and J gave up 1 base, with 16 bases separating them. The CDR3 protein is CASSLVHGSKGNTEAFF. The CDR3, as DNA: TGTGCCAGCAGCTTGGTTCACGGGAGTAAGGGGAACACTGAAGCTTTCTTT.

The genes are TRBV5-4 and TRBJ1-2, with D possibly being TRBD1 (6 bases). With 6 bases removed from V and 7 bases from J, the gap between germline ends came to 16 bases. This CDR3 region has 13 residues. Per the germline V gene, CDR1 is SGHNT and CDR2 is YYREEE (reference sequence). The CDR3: CASTGTHTAGYTF. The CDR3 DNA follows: TGTGCCAGCACGGGGACACATACTGCTGGCTACACCTTC.

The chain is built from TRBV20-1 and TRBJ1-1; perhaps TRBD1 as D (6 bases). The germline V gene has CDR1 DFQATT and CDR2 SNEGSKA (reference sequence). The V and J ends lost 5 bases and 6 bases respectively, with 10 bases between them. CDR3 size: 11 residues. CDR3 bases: TGCAGTGCTCTACAGGGACCTGAAGCTTTCTTT. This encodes CSALQGPEAFF.

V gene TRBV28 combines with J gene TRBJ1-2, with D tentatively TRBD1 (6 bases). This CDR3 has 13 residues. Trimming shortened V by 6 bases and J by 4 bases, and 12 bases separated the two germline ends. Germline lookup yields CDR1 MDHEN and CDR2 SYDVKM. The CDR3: CASREDRTYGYTF. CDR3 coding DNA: TGTGCCAGCAGGGAGGACAGAACCTATGGCTACACCTTC.

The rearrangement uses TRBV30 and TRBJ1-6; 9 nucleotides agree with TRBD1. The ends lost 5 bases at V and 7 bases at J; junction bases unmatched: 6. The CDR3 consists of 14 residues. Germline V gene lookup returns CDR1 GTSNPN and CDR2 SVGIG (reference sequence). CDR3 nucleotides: TGTGCCTGGGCACCGGGACAGGGAAATTCACCCCTCCACTTT. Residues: CAWAPGQGNSPLHF.

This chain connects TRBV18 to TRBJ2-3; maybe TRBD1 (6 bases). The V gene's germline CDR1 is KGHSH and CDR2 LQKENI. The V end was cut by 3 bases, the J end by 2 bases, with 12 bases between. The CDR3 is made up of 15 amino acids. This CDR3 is CASSPTGLYTDTQYF. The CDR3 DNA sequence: TGTGCCAGCTCACCTACAGGGCTCTACACAGATACGCAGTATTTT.

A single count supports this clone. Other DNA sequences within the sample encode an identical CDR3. The CDR3 loop reads CASRAPGRMGYTF. The CDR3 bases are TGTGCCAGCAGGGCCCCGGGTCGAATGGGCTACACCTTC. The chain has TRBV12-3 or TRBV12-4 and TRBJ1-2; D call uncertain. This CDR3 region has 13 residues. Trimming removed 6 bases from V and 8 bases from J, with 16 bases in between.

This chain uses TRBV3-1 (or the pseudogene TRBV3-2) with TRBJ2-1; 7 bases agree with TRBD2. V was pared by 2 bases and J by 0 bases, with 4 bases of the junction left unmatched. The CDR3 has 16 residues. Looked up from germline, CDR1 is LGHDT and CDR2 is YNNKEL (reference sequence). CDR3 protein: CASSQLGGSSYNEQFF. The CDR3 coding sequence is TGTGCCAGCAGCCAACTTGGCGGGAGCTCCTACAATGAGCAGTTCTTC.

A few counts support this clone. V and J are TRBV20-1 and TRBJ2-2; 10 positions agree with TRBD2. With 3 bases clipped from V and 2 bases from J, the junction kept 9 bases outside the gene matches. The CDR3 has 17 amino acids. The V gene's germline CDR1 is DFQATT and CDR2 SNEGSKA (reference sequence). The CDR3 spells CSASSSGGVGNTGELFF. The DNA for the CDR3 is TGCAGTGCTAGTTCTAGCGGGGGTGTCGGTAACACCGGGGAGCTGTTTTTT.

CDR3 in amino acids: CASSADLGGSYEQYF. CDR3 sequence (DNA): TGTGCCAGCAGCGCAGACTTAGGAGGCTCCTACGAGCAGTACTTC. This chain uses TRBV5-4 with TRBJ2-7, with D perhaps matching TRBD2 (5 bases). Trimming shortened V by 4 bases and J by 0 bases, and 14 bases separated the two germline ends. The CDR3 consists of 15 residues. Looked up from germline, CDR1 is SGHNT and CDR2 is YYREEE (reference sequence).

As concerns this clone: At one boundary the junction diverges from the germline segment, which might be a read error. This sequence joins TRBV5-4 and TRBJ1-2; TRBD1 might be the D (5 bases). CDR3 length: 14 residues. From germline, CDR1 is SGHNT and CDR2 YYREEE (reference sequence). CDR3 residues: CASSFPGLNSGYTF. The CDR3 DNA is TGTGCCAGCAGCTTCCCGGGACTAAACTCTGGCTACACCTTC. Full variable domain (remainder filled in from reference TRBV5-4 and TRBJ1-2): ETGVTQSPTHLIKTRGQQVTLRCSSQSGHNTVSWYQQALGQGPQFIFQYYREEENGRGNFPPRFSGLQFPNYSSELNVNALELDDSALYLCASSFPGLNSGYTFGSGTRLTVV.

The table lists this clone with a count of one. CDR3 residues: CASSPEQGKNIQYF. The CDR3 coding sequence is TGTGCCAGCAGTCCAGAACAGGGGAAAAACATTCAGTACTTC. This chain joins TRBV5-4 and TRBJ2-4; TRBD1 matches at 7 bases. The ends lost 5 bases at V and 4 bases at J; junction bases unmatched: 6. CDR1 is SGHNT and CDR2 is YYREEE in the germline V gene (reference sequence). The CDR3 is made up of 14 amino acids.

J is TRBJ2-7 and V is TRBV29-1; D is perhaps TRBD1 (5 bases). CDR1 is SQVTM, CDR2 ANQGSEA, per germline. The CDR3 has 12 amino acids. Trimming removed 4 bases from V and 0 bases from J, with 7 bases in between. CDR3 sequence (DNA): TGCAGCGTTGGACAGAGCTCCTACGAGCAGTACTTC. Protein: CSVGQSSYEQYF.

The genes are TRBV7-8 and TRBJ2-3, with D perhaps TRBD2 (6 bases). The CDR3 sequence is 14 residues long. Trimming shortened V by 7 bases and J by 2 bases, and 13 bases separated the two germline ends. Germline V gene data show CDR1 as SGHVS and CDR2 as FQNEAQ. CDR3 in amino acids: CASNSGLFTDTQYF. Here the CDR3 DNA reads TGTGCCAGCAACAGCGGGCTTTTCACAGATACGCAGTATTTT.